One sample yielded the 17 T cell receptor beta chains listed below, sequenced in a study of shared T cell receptors in the human thymus. TCRdb keeps only in-frame clones here, not all; method: immunoSEQ multiplex PCR. Of fewer than 700,000 clones in the sample, 88% were seen once. The sample was also reused in another study, on human thymus T cells.

The sample was thymocytes. These receptors all stem from a boy under two years old with a congenital heart defect.

The V call is TRBV4-1, the J call TRBJ1-4; unclear D gene. Trimming took 1 base from V and 8 from J, leaving 8 bases between them. The CDR3 has 13 residues. Per germline, CDR1 MGHRA and CDR2 YSYEKL. Written as DNA, the CDR3 is TGCGCCAGCAGCCAAGGTCCCTCCGAAAAACTGTTTTTT. Translation gives CASSQGPSEKLFF.

This chain uses TRBV2 with TRBJ2-7; 10 bases map to TRBD2. The CDR3 extends over 15 amino acids. Germline V CDR1 and CDR2: SNHLY, FYNNEI. Trimming took 1 base from V and 2 from J; bases not matched to a gene: 2. CDR3 protein: CASSEELAGAYEQYF. In DNA form, the CDR3 reads TGTGCCAGCAGTGAAGAGCTAGCGGGAGCCTACGAGCAGTACTTC.

The table lists this clone with a few counts. The CDR3 here is CASSLVRGLGELFF. The CDR3 DNA sequence: TGTGCCAGCAGTTTAGTGCGGGGGCTCGGGGAGCTGTTTTTT. The gene calls are TRBV27 and TRBJ2-2, with D tentatively TRBD2 (7 bases). The CDR3 contains 14 residues. Germline loops: CDR1 MNHEY, CDR2 SMNVEV (reference sequence). V shed 2 bases and J shed 7 bases, with 11 bases lying between them.

This chain connects TRBV28 to TRBJ2-7; TRBD1 matches 8 bases. With 2 bases clipped from V and 6 bases from J, the junction kept 6 bases outside the gene matches. The CDR3 contains 14 residues. Germline loops: CDR1 MDHEN, CDR2 SYDVKM. This chain's CDR3 is CASSLPTDRAEQYF. The CDR3, as DNA: TGTGCCAGCAGTTTACCTACGGACAGGGCCGAGCAGTACTTC.

The V and J genes are TRBV14 and TRBJ1-2; weak D call: TRBD1 (6 bases). V lost 0 bases, J lost 8 bases, and 13 bases lay in between. CDR3 length equals 14 residues. Germline CDR1 SGHDN, CDR2 FVKESK. CDR3 protein: CASSQEAGAGGYTF. In nucleotides, the CDR3 is TGTGCCAGCAGCCAAGAGGCGGGGGCAGGCGGCTACACCTTC. Filled out from reference TRBV14 and TRBJ1-2, the complete variable domain reads EAGVTQFPSHSVIEKGQTVTLRCDPISGHDNLYWYRRVMGKEIKFLLHFVKESKQDESGMPNNRFLAERTGGTYSTLKVQPAELEDSGVYFCASSQEAGAGGYTFGSGTRLTVV.

The chain carries TRBV2 and TRBJ2-6, with TRBD1 as a possible D gene (5 bases). Germline V gene lookup returns CDR1 SNHLY and CDR2 FYNNEI. V lost 7 bases and J 1 base, leaving 23 bases between the germline ends. CDR3 length equals 19 residues. The CDR3, as DNA: TGTGCCAGCACCGCTTTCGGAGCAGGGATGGGGTCTGGGGCCAACGTCCTGACTTTC. Amino acids: CASTAFGAGMGSGANVLTF.

This clone was seen just once. The chain is built from TRBV13 and TRBJ2-1; TRBD2 aligns across 7 bases. From germline, CDR1 is PRHDT and CDR2 FYEKMQ (reference sequence). V shed 5 bases, J shed 0 bases, and the junction held 13 bases outside the gene matches. The CDR3 has 18 amino acids. The DNA for the CDR3 is TGTGCCAGCAGCCCTGATGCGGGGAGGGGAAGCTCCTACAATGAGCAGTTCTTC. Its translation is CASSPDAGRGSSYNEQFF.

The genes are TRBV7-2 and TRBJ2-1, with 8 bases that match TRBD2. Germline-derived CDR1 and CDR2 are SGHTA and FQGNSA. The CDR3 length is 16 residues. After removal of 4 bases from V and 0 bases from J, the junction contained 5 bases not matched to a gene. CDR3 sequence: CASSSTSDSSYNEQFF. In nucleotides, the CDR3 is TGTGCCAGCAGCTCGACTAGCGACAGCTCCTACAATGAGCAGTTCTTC. The full variable domain, completed using reference TRBV7-2 and TRBJ2-1, is GAGVSQSPSNKVTEKGKDVELRCDPISGHTALYWYRQSLGQGLEFLIYFQGNSAPDKSGLPSDRFSAERTGGSVSTLTIQRTQQEDSAVYLCASSSTSDSSYNEQFFGPGTRLTVL.

The chain joins TRBV28 to TRBJ1-5, with 10 bases that match TRBD1. Germline loops: CDR1 MDHEN, CDR2 SYDVKM. The J segment lost 12 bases and the V segment lost 7 bases, leaving 15 bases of the junction unmatched. The CDR3 sequence is 15 residues long. The CDR3, as DNA: TGTGCCAGCACCACCTCTCCGGGGGACAGGGGTAACCAGCATTTT. It translates to CASTTSPGDRGNQHF.

CDR3 nucleotides: TGCAGCGTATATCAGGGACTTACCACAGAGACCCAGTACTTC. It translates to CSVYQGLTTETQYF. V usage is TRBV29-1 and J usage is TRBJ2-5; TRBD2 is a possible D gene (6 bases). The CDR3 runs to 14 residues. Germline CDR1 and CDR2: SQVTM and ANQGSEA. The V end lost 6 bases, the J end lost 4 bases, and 18 bases lay between the germline ends.

The chain carries TRBV18 and TRBJ2-3; TRBD1 matches at 7 bases. There are 18 residues in the CDR3. V shed 2 bases, J shed 0 bases, and the junction held 11 bases outside the gene matches. In germline, CDR1 is KGHSH, CDR2 LQKENI. In nucleotides, the CDR3 is TGTGCCAGCTCACCAGGGACAGAGAGAGGGGCTAGCACAGATACGCAGTATTTT. This translates into CASSPGTERGASTDTQYF.

This clone showed up just a few times. The gene calls are TRBV4-3 and TRBJ2-7, with a tentative D call TRBD2 (6 bases). V was cut by 1 base and J by 6 bases, with 25 bases left in between. The CDR3 totals 18 residues. CDR1 and CDR2 (germline): LGHNA, YSLEER. CDR3: CASSQVYATSPSIREQYF. The CDR3 DNA reads TGCGCCAGCAGCCAAGTTTACGCGACTAGTCCCTCCATCCGCGAGCAGTACTTC.

This chain links TRBV14 with TRBJ1-2; TRBD1 matches 10 bases. Germline CDR1 and CDR2: SGHDN and FVKESK. This CDR3 spans 15 amino acids. The V gene end was trimmed by 2 bases and the J gene end by 5 bases; junction bases not matched to a gene: 5. CDR3 nucleotides: TGTGCCAGCAGCCAAAAACGGACAGGGGGATATGGCTACACCTTC. This encodes CASSQKRTGGYGYTF.

The chain employs TRBV5-4 and TRBJ1-1; TRBD1 agrees at 7 bases. The length of the CDR3 is 13 residues. V shed 4 bases, J shed 3 bases, and the junction held 3 bases outside the gene matches. The germline gives CDR1 SGHNT, CDR2 YYREEE (reference sequence). The CDR3 is CASSPQGHTEAFF. In nucleotides, the CDR3 is TGTGCCAGCAGCCCACAGGGGCACACTGAAGCTTTCTTT. The entire variable domain, with the rest obtained from reference TRBV5-4 and TRBJ1-1, is as follows: ETGVTQSPTHLIKTRGQQVTLRCSSQSGHNTVSWYQQALGQGPQFIFQYYREEENGRGNFPPRFSGLQFPNYSSELNVNALELDDSALYLCASSPQGHTEAFFGQGTRLTVV.

The chain joins TRBV5-1 to TRBJ2-7, with TRBD2 identical over 9 bases. The CDR3 has 14 residues. Looked up from germline, CDR1 is SGHRS and CDR2 is YFSETQ. The V and J ends lost 3 bases and 3 bases, in that order; junction bases with no gene match: 4. CDR3 protein: CASSWWTSDYEQYF. CDR3 nucleotide sequence: TGCGCCAGCAGCTGGTGGACTAGCGACTACGAGCAGTACTTC.

The chain links TRBV5-1 to TRBJ2-2; 8 bases align to TRBD1. CDR3 length: 16 amino acids. Trimming cost V 4 bases and J 3 bases; bases outside gene matches: 8. CDR1 and CDR2 (germline): SGHRS, YFSETQ. The CDR3 region has the DNA TGCGCCAGCAGCCGGGCGGGACAGGAATACACCGGGGAGCTGTTTTTT. As protein: CASSRAGQEYTGELFF.

CDR3 region: CASSSLAENTGELFF. CDR3 bases: TGCGCCAGCAGCTCTCTAGCGGAGAACACCGGGGAGCTGTTTTTT. The chain uses TRBV5-1 and TRBJ2-2; 7 positions agree with TRBD2. This CDR3 has 15 amino acids. Germline CDR1 and CDR2: SGHRS and YFSETQ. V was pared by 3 bases and J by 1 base, with 3 bases of the junction left unmatched.